This TCR beta chain was recorded in a study of cytomegalovirus exposure and HLA in healthy donors. Both 60 Vbeta primers and 13 Jbeta primers went into the PCR. The method was immunoSEQ multiplex PCR; TCRdb's version includes in-frame clones alone and lacks a portion of them. The data show roughly 160,000 clones, around four fifths seen once. The CDR3 is 12 amino acids. The ends were cut back, 5 bases at V and 8 bases at J, with 9 bases in the middle. Germline V gene sequence: CDR1 MNHEY, CDR2 SMNVEV (reference sequence). This chain links TRBV27 with TRBJ2-2; weak D call: TRBD2 (5 bases). The receptor comes from a man aged 30 to 39 in good health and CMV-seronegative. The sample was PBMCs. The CDR3 loop is CASSIGEGELFF. CDR3 DNA sequence: TGTGCCAGCAGTATCGGGGAGGGGGAGCTGTTTTTT.